The 19 T cell receptor beta chains below were found in one sample sequenced in a study of blood T cells in healthy people across ages. PCR was performed a second time for 7 to 11 cycles using a sample-barcoded 5' primer and a J-beta primer mix. From the 5' RACE reads, TCRdb called clonotypes with MiXCR, one entry per CDR3 protein. Of more than 600,000 distinct CDR3 sequences listed, roughly 25% were seen once; the top ten hold 8% to 10%. This sample also appeared in a second study, on T cells of mothers and their children.

Sequenced: blood. These receptor sequences come from a boy between 10 and 17 years old in good health.

This sequence joins TRBV7-8 and TRBJ2-3, with 8 bases matching TRBD1. In germline, CDR1 is SGHVS, CDR2 FQNEAQ. J lost 3 bases, V lost 2 bases, and 13 bases had no gene match. The CDR3 is 18 residues long. CDR3: CASSLYPWMDRVTDTQYF. DNA of the CDR3: TGTGCCAGCAGCTTATACCCATGGATGGACAGGGTGACAGATACGCAGTATTTT.

A few counts support this clonotype. This chain links TRBV7-2 with TRBJ1-2; D not certain. Deletions cut 2 bases from V and 6 bases from J, with 10 bases between. Germline values: CDR1 SGHTA, CDR2 FQGNSA. The CDR3 has 13 residues. CDR3 DNA sequence: TGTGCCAGCAGCTTAATAGGGTCCGATGGCTACACCTTC. Translated, it gives CASSLIGSDGYTF.

This clonotype was recorded a few times. The chain joins TRBV29-1 to TRBJ2-1, with 9 nucleotides matching TRBD2. V shed 3 bases and J 9 bases; nucleotides not matched to a gene: 12. The CDR3 consists of 15 residues. The germline V gene encodes CDR1 SQVTM and CDR2 ANQGSEA. The CDR3 nucleotides are TGCAGCGTTGAGGGATTTAGCGGGAGAATCGGTGAGCAGTTCTTC. Protein product: CSVEGFSGRIGEQFF.

This clonotype was counted only a few times. This sequence joins TRBV7-2 and TRBJ2-1, with 9 nucleotides matching TRBD1. Germline lookup yields CDR1 SGHTA and CDR2 FQGNSA. The CDR3 has 17 residues. The V segment lost 3 bases and the J segment 3 bases; nucleotides outside the gene matches: 9. The CDR3 DNA is TGTGCCAGCAGCTTGGTCGGGACAGGGTATAGCTACAATGAGCAGTTCTTC. Amino acids: CASSLVGTGYSYNEQFF.

The gene calls are TRBV24-1 and TRBJ2-5; no reliable D call. This CDR3 is built from 15 residues. The germline V gene has CDR1 KGHDR and CDR2 SFDVKD. The V and J ends lost 3 bases and 1 base respectively, with 11 bases between them. CDR3 region: CATSDPQTPQETQYF. Written as DNA, the CDR3 is TGTGCCACCAGTGATCCGCAAACGCCCCAAGAGACCCAGTACTTC.

This clonotype has just a few counts. V and J are TRBV29-1 and TRBJ2-1; the D is unclear. The V gene lost 0 bases and the J gene lost 10 bases, with 7 bases spanning the gap. There are 11 residues in the CDR3. Germline CDR1 reads SQVTM; CDR2 reads ANQGSEA. CDR3 coding DNA: TGCAGCGTTGAAGACCGACGGGAGCAGTTCTTC. Encoded protein: CSVEDRREQFF.

The rearrangement links TRBV6-5 to TRBJ2-5; 12 bases are a match to TRBD1. The DNA matches TRBJ2-7 better at its end, which makes the J call doubtful. The CDR3 loop spans 14 amino acids. Germline CDR1 and CDR2: MNHEY and SVGAGI. This CDR3 reads CASRRGQGATEQYF. CDR3 bases: TGTGCCAGCAGAAGGGGACAGGGGGCGACCGAGCAGTACTTC.

Only a few counts were recorded for this clonotype. The rearrangement joins TRBV3-1 to TRBJ1-1; 8 bases fit TRBD1. The CDR3 spans 14 residues. The V gene end was trimmed by 3 bases and the J gene end by 4 bases; junction bases not matched to a gene: 4. Per germline, CDR1 LGHDT and CDR2 YNNKEL (reference sequence). This chain's CDR3 is CASSQPTGGTEAFF. The CDR3 nucleotides read TGTGCCAGCAGCCAGCCTACAGGGGGCACTGAAGCTTTCTTT.

V usage is TRBV13 and J usage is TRBJ2-7; D is uncertain. CDR1 PRHDT and CDR2 FYEKMQ come from the germline V gene (reference sequence). CDR3 length: 16 residues. V was clipped by 2 bases and J by 0 bases, with 14 bases between them. The CDR3 region is CASSLSATYFSYEQYF. The CDR3 region has the DNA TGTGCCAGCAGCTTATCAGCCACTTACTTCTCCTACGAGCAGTACTTC.

The V gene is TRBV29-1, the J gene TRBJ2-5; 7 bases agree with TRBD2. The germline gives CDR1 SQVTM, CDR2 ANQGSEA. The CDR3 is 12 residues long. V dropped 7 bases and J dropped 3; count of bases not matched to a gene: 5. CDR3 sequence: CSAHAGEETQYF. The CDR3 nucleotides are TGCAGCGCCCACGCGGGAGAAGAGACCCAGTACTTC.

In its sample, this clonotype was seen a few times. V gene TRBV28 combines with J gene TRBJ1-5; 8 bases line up with TRBD1. Germline values: CDR1 MDHEN, CDR2 SYDVKM. The CDR3 runs to 13 residues. Unmatched junction bases numbered 3, after V lost 9 bases and J lost 2 bases. CDR3 bases: TGTGCCAGTAAACAGGGGGGCAATCAGCCCCAGCATTTT. Translated, it gives CASKQGGNQPQHF.

This clonotype was found a few times. The chain links TRBV15 to TRBJ2-3, with 11 bases lining up with TRBD2. Germline assignment: CDR1 LNHNV and CDR2 YYDKDF (reference sequence). The CDR3 consists of 19 residues. With V trimmed by 0 bases and J by 3 bases, 11 bases remained unmatched. The CDR3 coding sequence is TGTGCCACCAGCAGAGATCTTTCGGCTAGCGGGGGGATGACAGATACGCAGTATTTT. This translates into CATSRDLSASGGMTDTQYF.

The chain uses TRBV7-2 and TRBJ2-5; a weak D match, TRBD2 (6 bases). The CDR3 is made up of 15 amino acids. Germline CDR1 reads SGHTA; CDR2 reads FQGNSA. The V end was cut by 7 bases, the J end by 0 bases, with 15 bases between. Here the CDR3 DNA reads TGTGCCAGCACCGTTCTGGAGGGGTACCAAGAGACCCAGTACTTC. The encoded protein is CASTVLEGYQETQYF.

This clonotype was found once. The chain carries TRBV3-1 and TRBJ1-2; D perhaps matches TRBD1 (6 bases). Germline loops: CDR1 LGHDT, CDR2 YNNKEL (reference sequence). V shed 0 bases and J shed 7 bases, with 15 bases lying between them. The CDR3 contains 15 residues. In nucleotides, the CDR3 is TGTGCCAGCAGCCAAGATGTGGATCACAGGGTTGGCTACACCTTC. This translates into CASSQDVDHRVGYTF.

The table lists this clonotype with a few counts. This chain joins TRBV7-9 and TRBJ2-1; no firm D call. The DNA end is a closer match to TRBJ2-5, so the J assignment may be wrong. The CDR3 is 15 residues long. Germline V lookup: CDR1 SEHNR, CDR2 FQNEAQ (reference sequence). The chain's CDR3 is CASSLAGPRQETQYF. DNA for the CDR3: TGTGCCAGCAGCTTAGCCGGACCCAGACAAGAGACCCAGTACTTC.

This clonotype was counted a few times. This chain uses TRBV2 with TRBJ1-2; 8 bases fit TRBD1. The CDR3 is made up of 15 amino acids. From germline, CDR1 is SNHLY and CDR2 FYNNEI. V dropped 3 bases and J dropped 1; count of bases not matched to a gene: 4. This CDR3 is CASSERQGLNYGYTF. CDR3 nucleotides: TGTGCCAGCAGTGAGCGACAGGGGCTTAACTATGGCTACACCTTC.

This chain connects TRBV5-1 to TRBJ1-1, with 7 bases fitting TRBD1. The CDR3 runs to 15 residues. Germline CDR1 is SGHRS and CDR2 is YFSETQ. Germline trimming cut 5 bases from V and 1 base from J; bases unmatched to any gene: 8. The CDR3 here is CASSHKGQTNTEAFF. The CDR3 coding sequence is TGCGCCAGCAGTCATAAGGGACAGACGAACACTGAAGCTTTCTTT.

The chain joins TRBV9 to TRBJ2-1; no definite D call. The CDR3 runs to 14 residues. Germline CDR1 SGDLS, CDR2 YYNGEE. The V and J ends lost 0 bases and 5 bases respectively, with 9 bases between them. Here the CDR3 reads CASSVGVLNNEQFF. CDR3 bases: TGTGCCAGCAGCGTAGGTGTGCTAAACAATGAGCAGTTCTTC.

The J gene is TRBJ2-7, the V gene TRBV12-3 or TRBV12-4; no firm D call. V lost 4 bases and J lost 6, with 19 bases in between. CDR3 length: 15 residues. CDR3 amino acids: CASSSPAGASREQYF. CDR3 DNA: TGTGCCAGCAGTTCCCCAGCAGGAGCTAGTCGCGAGCAGTACTTC.